This TCR beta chain was profiled in a study of T cell repertoires in cytomegalovirus infection. TCRdb re-derived calls from the reads in MiXCR, one entry per CDR3 protein. This sample carries fewer than 1,000,000 distinct CDR3 sequences, roughly 30% of them seen once, and the ten largest clones take about an eighth. This clonotype has ten or more counts. Its matching antigen is unknown. The CDR3 totals 12 residues. The germline V and J ends were trimmed by 6 bases and 7 bases, with 12 bases remaining between them. Germline V gives CDR1 MRHNA, CDR2 SNTAGT. The chain recombines TRBV6-4 with TRBJ1-1, with TRBD1 as a possible D gene (5 bases). The sequencing used cultured CD8+ T cells from PBMCs, collected from culture after CMV antigen stimulation. The TCR sequence derives from a human donor in good health (CMV status not recorded). Some clones in this sample may be carry-over from other donors' samples. The DNA for the CDR3 is TGTGCCAGCAGCTCGGGGGGGAGTGAAGCTTTCTTT. Translated: CASSSGGSEAFF.